Presented here are 11 T cell receptor beta chains from one specimen sequenced in a study of cytomegalovirus exposure and HLA in healthy donors. PCR used 60 Vbeta primers and 13 Jbeta primers. The repertoire was sequenced with immunoSEQ multiplex PCR; TCRdb's copy has only in-frame clones and lacks some. This sample yields some 130,000 clones, of which roughly four fifths are seen a single time; approximately 10% belongs to the top ten. The sample taken for sequencing was PBMCs. These receptors were taken from a male donor in good health and CMV-seropositive.

V is TRBV25-1 and J is TRBJ2-6; D is perhaps TRBD1 (6 bases). The CDR3 is 16 residues long. V lost 3 bases and J 4 bases, leaving 13 bases between the germline ends. Germline V CDR1 and CDR2: MGHDK, SYGVNS. The CDR3 DNA reads TGTGCCAGCAGTGACTTACAGGGCTCCGGGGCCAACGTCCTGACTTTC. It specifies CASSDLQGSGANVLTF.

The chain recombines TRBV28 with TRBJ1-5; TRBD1 matches at 7 bases. CDR1 is MDHEN and CDR2 is SYDVKM in the germline V gene. V trimming: 6 bases; J trimming: 0 bases; junction bases outside the gene matches: 5. The CDR3 extends over 15 amino acids. The CDR3: CASSRDSYSNQPQHF. The DNA of the CDR3 is TGTGCCAGCAGCAGGGACAGCTATAGCAATCAGCCCCAGCATTTT.

The CDR3 is CASTSDSYEQYF. Here the CDR3 DNA reads TGTGCCAGCACCTCGGACAGTTACGAGCAGTACTTC. V and J are TRBV7-9 and TRBJ2-7; D might be TRBD1 (6 bases). With 7 bases removed from V and 4 bases from J, the gap between germline ends came to 11 bases. The CDR3 totals 12 residues. CDR1 and CDR2 from the germline V gene are SEHNR and FQNEAQ (reference sequence).

CDR3 DNA: TGTGCCAGTAAAATTGTAGGCAGCCCGAGGAGCTATGGCTACACCTTC. Its translation: CASKIVGSPRSYGYTF. The chain recombines TRBV19 with TRBJ1-2; no definite D call. The CDR3 has 16 residues. Germline V lookup: CDR1 LNHDA, CDR2 SQIVND (reference sequence). Deletions cut 7 bases from V and 4 bases from J, with 22 bases between.

The chain is built from TRBV7-2 and TRBJ2-7; 8 bases line up with TRBD2. The germline V gene has CDR1 SGHTA and CDR2 FQGNSA. J lost 5 bases, V lost 3 bases, and 6 bases had no gene match. The CDR3 covers 14 residues. DNA of the CDR3: TGTGCCAGCAGCTTCGCCGGGACTAGTAACGAGCAGTACTTC. Its translation is CASSFAGTSNEQYF.

The CDR3 here is CATLPRNVVSGANVLTF. The CDR3 DNA reads as TGTGCCACCCTCCCTAGGAACGTTGTCTCTGGGGCCAACGTCCTGACTTTC. The rearrangement links TRBV18 to TRBJ2-6; D unclear. Per germline, CDR1 KGHSH and CDR2 LQKENI. The CDR3 length is 17 residues. The V gene lost 10 bases and the J gene lost 0 bases, with 19 bases spanning the gap.

This chain connects TRBV5-8 to TRBJ2-7; 11 nucleotides agree with TRBD2. The junction had 12 bases not matched to a gene; V was cut back by 7 bases and J by 0 bases. Germline assignment: CDR1 SGHTS and CDR2 YDEGEE. This CDR3 has 17 amino acids. This CDR3 is CASLGASGRWGSYEQYF. The CDR3 DNA sequence: TGTGCCAGCCTCGGGGCTAGCGGGAGGTGGGGCTCCTACGAGCAGTACTTC.

The chain carries TRBV11-2 and TRBJ2-1; no definite D call. The germline CDR1 and CDR2 sequences are SGHAT and FQNNGV. The CDR3 covers 15 residues. V dropped 1 base and J dropped 6 bases, with 13 bases sitting between them. This chain's CDR3 is CASSLGSGGGNEQFF. CDR3 coding DNA: TGTGCCAGCAGCTTAGGATCAGGTGGTGGCAATGAGCAGTTCTTC.

The chain couples TRBV21-1 to TRBJ2-7; the table names TRBD2, a call not compared with the DNA. TRBV21-1 is deemed a pseudogene. CDR3 length equals 15 residues. The CDR3 DNA reads TGTGCCAGCAGCCCACTAGCGGGAAGGCCTTGCGAGCAGTACTTC. Amino acids: CASSPLAGRPCEQYF.

The V call is TRBV27, the J call TRBJ2-1, with 12 positions matching TRBD2. From germline, CDR1 is MNHEY and CDR2 SMNVEV (reference sequence). J gave up 7 bases and V 5 bases, and 6 bases lay outside the gene matches. The CDR3 consists of 15 residues. CDR3 residues: CASSPRLAGENEQFF. The CDR3 DNA reads TGTGCCAGCAGTCCTCGACTAGCGGGAGAGAATGAGCAGTTCTTC.

This chain joins TRBV19 and TRBJ1-2, with 7 bases matching TRBD1. The CDR3 is 15 amino acids. Germline lookup yields CDR1 LNHDA and CDR2 SQIVND (reference sequence). With V trimmed by 7 bases and J by 5 bases, 13 bases remained unmatched. The CDR3 nucleotides read TGTGCCAGTATTCTCACAGGGGCATCCGGGTATGGCTACACCTTC. It translates to CASILTGASGYGYTF.